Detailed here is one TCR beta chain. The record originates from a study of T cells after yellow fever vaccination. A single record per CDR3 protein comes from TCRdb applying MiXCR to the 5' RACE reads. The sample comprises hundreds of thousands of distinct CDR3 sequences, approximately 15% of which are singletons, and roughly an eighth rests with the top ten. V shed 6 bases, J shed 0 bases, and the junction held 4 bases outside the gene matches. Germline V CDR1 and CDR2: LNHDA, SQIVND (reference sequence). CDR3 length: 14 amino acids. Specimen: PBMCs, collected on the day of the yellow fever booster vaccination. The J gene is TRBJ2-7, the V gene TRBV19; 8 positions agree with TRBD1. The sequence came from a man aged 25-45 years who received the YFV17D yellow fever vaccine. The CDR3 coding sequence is TGTGCCAGTAGCCCGGGACAGGACTCCTACGAGCAGTACTTC. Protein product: CASSPGQDSYEQYF.